The 27 T cell receptor beta chains below all came from one sample that was sequenced in a study of identical twins. One entry per CDR3 protein results from TCRdb running MiXCR on the 5' RACE reads. Of 690,000 or so distinct CDR3 sequences in the sample, 8.6% were seen once. These data were likewise used in another study, on yellow fever vaccine responses in identical twins.

The sample consisted of PBMCs. The receptor source for this set is a woman in her late teens or twenties in good health.

The chain links TRBV30 to TRBJ1-1; 7 nucleotides agree with TRBD1. J gave up 1 base and V 0 bases, and 8 bases lay outside the gene matches. The CDR3 spans 16 residues. Germline V gives CDR1 GTSNPN, CDR2 SVGIG (reference sequence). The CDR3 DNA is TGTGCCTGGAGTGTACCACTGACAGGGTGGAACACTGAAGCTTTCTTT. It translates to CAWSVPLTGWNTEAFF.

CDR3 loop: CASSSTGTDTEAFF. Written as DNA, the CDR3 is TGTGCCAGCAGCTCGACAGGGACGGACACTGAAGCTTTCTTT. The V gene is TRBV7-9, the J gene TRBJ1-1, with 7 bases matching TRBD1. CDR1 SEHNR and CDR2 FQNEAQ come from the germline V gene (reference sequence). This CDR3 has 14 amino acids. V lost 4 bases to trimming and J lost 3 bases; unmatched junction nucleotides: 5.

This clonotype was detected only a few times. The chain combines TRBV6-2 or TRBV6-3 with TRBJ1-4, with TRBD1 matching 8 bases. This CDR3 has 13 residues. Trimming at V came to 4 bases and at J to 6 bases, leaving 1 base not matched to a gene. CDR1 MNHEY and CDR2 SVGEGT come from the germline V gene. DNA for the CDR3: TGTGCCAGCAGTTCGACAGGGGATGAAAAACTGTTTTTT. It is translated as CASSSTGDEKLFF.

In its sample, this clonotype was seen a few times. A read error may account for a junction end that differs from germline. CDR3 amino acids: CSARDLKALNEQFF. CDR3 DNA sequence: TGCAGTGCAAGAGATCTTAAAGCCCTAAATGAGCAGTTCTTC. This sequence joins TRBV20-1 and TRBJ2-1; D is ambiguous. Germline CDR1 and CDR2: DFQATT and SNEGSKA (reference sequence). The CDR3 has 14 amino acids.

This clonotype occurred many times. CDR3 sequence: CASSLAEEYNEQFF. CDR3 DNA: TGTGCCAGCAGCCTAGCGGAGGAATACAATGAGCAGTTCTTC. The rearrangement uses TRBV6-2 or TRBV6-3 and TRBJ2-1, with 7 bases that match TRBD2. V trimming: 6 bases; J trimming: 4 bases; junction bases outside the gene matches: 6. This CDR3 contains 14 residues. CDR1 and CDR2 (germline): MNHEY, SVGEGT.

This clonotype was counted ten times or more. The V call is TRBV7-2, the J call TRBJ2-1, with 8 bases lining up with TRBD1. Germline CDR1 is SGHTA and CDR2 is FQGNSA. Trimming cost V 2 bases and J 0 bases; bases outside gene matches: 6. This CDR3 spans 17 amino acids. In nucleotides, the CDR3 is TGTGCCAGCAGCTTAACACCAGGGGGCAGCTCCTACAATGAGCAGTTCTTC. It encodes CASSLTPGGSSYNEQFF.

The J gene is TRBJ2-5, the V gene TRBV7-2; 13 nucleotides line up with TRBD2. The CDR3 is 16 amino acids. Germline V gene data show CDR1 as SGHTA and CDR2 as FQGNSA. V shed 5 bases, J shed 1 base, and the junction held 4 bases outside the gene matches. The CDR3 region is CASSPRLAGGQETQYF. CDR3 DNA: TGTGCCAGCAGCCCCAGACTAGCGGGGGGCCAAGAGACCCAGTACTTC. Full variable domain (outside the CDR3, taken from reference TRBV7-2 and TRBJ2-5): GAGVSQSPSNKVTEKGKDVELRCDPISGHTALYWYRQSLGQGLEFLIYFQGNSAPDKSGLPSDRFSAERTGGSVSTLTIQRTQQEDSAVYLCASSPRLAGGQETQYFGPGTRLLVL.

This clonotype was detected many times. The rearrangement links TRBV29-1 to TRBJ2-7; D is possibly TRBD1 or TRBD2 (5 bases each). Trimming stripped 0 bases from V and 4 bases from J, with 13 bases between. The CDR3 covers 14 residues. The germline V gene encodes CDR1 SQVTM and CDR2 ANQGSEA. The CDR3 protein is CSVEDRGQGYEQYF. The CDR3 DNA reads TGCAGCGTTGAAGATCGGGGCCAGGGTTACGAGCAGTACTTC.

This clonotype occurred a few times. V usage is TRBV3-1 and J usage is TRBJ2-7, with D unclear. CDR3 length: 14 amino acids. Trimming pared 0 bases from V and 4 bases from J, leaving 10 bases between. CDR1 is LGHDT, CDR2 YNNKEL, per germline (reference sequence). CDR3 protein: CASSQDLEIYEQYF. The CDR3, as DNA: TGTGCCAGCAGCCAAGATCTAGAGATTTACGAGCAGTACTTC.

Details on this clonotype: This may come from a read error, since a much larger clone is one base off. The chain links TRBV7-8 to TRBJ2-7; TRBD1 matches 8 bases. Germline CDR1 SGHVS, CDR2 FQNEAQ. This CDR3 spans 17 amino acids. CDR3 nucleotide sequence: TGTGCCAGCAGCTTTCCGACAGGGGAAAAAAACTCCTACGAGCAGAACTTC. This codes for CASSFPTGEKNSYEQNF.

This clonotype has just a few counts. The chain uses TRBV6-5 and TRBJ2-3, with 8 bases fitting TRBD2. Per the germline V gene, CDR1 is MNHEY and CDR2 is SVGAGI. The CDR3 totals 15 residues. The ends lost 0 bases at V and 8 bases at J; junction bases unmatched: 7. The CDR3, as DNA: TGTGCCAGCAGTTACTCAGGAGCGGGAGAGGGTACGCAGTATTTT. As protein: CASSYSGAGEGTQYF.

This clonotype was picked up many times. The chain links TRBV20-1 to TRBJ2-7; 10 bases line up with TRBD2. The CDR3 is 15 residues long. V trimming: 2 bases; J trimming: 3 bases; junction bases outside the gene matches: 7. Germline CDR1 is DFQATT and CDR2 is SNEGSKA (reference sequence). As DNA, the CDR3 is TGCAGTGCTAGATCGGAGCGGGAGGGTTTCTACGAGCAGTACTTC. It is translated as CSARSEREGFYEQYF.

This clonotype has ten or more counts. The rearrangement uses TRBV6-1 and TRBJ2-7; D gene ambiguous. Germline V gives CDR1 MNHNS, CDR2 SASEGT. The CDR3 is 14 amino acids. Trimming cost V 7 bases and J 2 bases, with 15 bases left between them. In DNA, the CDR3 is TGTGCCAGCACCAGAAAGACAAATACCTACGAGCAGTACTTC. Amino acids: CASTRKTNTYEQYF.

This sequence joins TRBV7-8 and TRBJ2-3, with unresolved D. Germline loops: CDR1 SGHVS, CDR2 FQNEAQ. There are 15 residues in the CDR3. Trimming stripped 1 base from V and 5 bases from J, with 13 bases between. The CDR3, as DNA: TGTGCCAGCAGCTTAGGTGGGCTCCGCGGAGATACGCAGTATTTT. Protein: CASSLGGLRGDTQYF.

V is TRBV12-3 or TRBV12-4 and J is TRBJ2-7; TRBD2 agrees at 10 bases. The ends lost 2 bases at V and 6 bases at J; junction bases unmatched: 4. There are 14 residues in the CDR3. The CDR3 is CASSLLAGGIEQYF. CDR3 DNA: TGTGCCAGCAGTTTATTAGCGGGGGGCATCGAGCAGTACTTC.

The CDR3: CASSPLGGSSGRAYEQYF. The CDR3 DNA follows: TGTGCCAGCAGCCCCCTGGGGGGCTCAAGCGGGAGGGCCTACGAGCAGTACTTC. The rearrangement joins TRBV7-8 to TRBJ2-7, with TRBD2 matching over 10 bases. This CDR3 comprises 18 residues. V dropped 5 bases and J dropped 2; count of bases not matched to a gene: 15. Germline V CDR1 and CDR2: SGHVS, FQNEAQ.

This clonotype was seen many times. The rearrangement uses TRBV7-9 and TRBJ2-1; 8 bases are a match to TRBD2. V was pared by 3 bases and J by 8 bases, with 9 bases of the junction left unmatched. CDR3 length: 15 amino acids. Germline CDR1 is SEHNR and CDR2 is FQNEAQ (reference sequence). DNA of the CDR3: TGTGCCAGCAGCTTTGGGAGCGGGAGTGGCGATGAGCAGTTCTTC. Its translation: CASSFGSGSGDEQFF.

V gene TRBV4-3 combines with J gene TRBJ2-1, with 9 bases aligning to TRBD2. Germline-derived CDR1 and CDR2 are LGHNA and YSLEER. V lost 5 bases and J lost 4; bases outside the gene matches: 12. This CDR3 contains 17 residues. Written as DNA, the CDR3 is TGCGCCAGCAGCGGGGGGAGGCCTAGCGGGGCTTACAATGAGCAGTTCTTC. Translating gives CASSGGRPSGAYNEQFF.

The rearrangement joins TRBV29-1 to TRBJ2-7; D uncertain. V was pared by 4 bases and J by 2 bases, with 15 bases between. The CDR3 runs to 14 residues. Germline CDR1 SQVTM, CDR2 ANQGSEA. The CDR3 DNA sequence: TGCAGCGTTGTAGGTCTGACCCCAACCTACGAGCAGTACTTC. As protein: CSVVGLTPTYEQYF.

The chain is built from TRBV5-6 and TRBJ2-3; D call uncertain. V was clipped by 4 bases and J by 1 base, with 13 bases between them. The CDR3 sequence is 15 residues long. Germline values: CDR1 SGHDT, CDR2 YYEEEE. CDR3 nucleotides: TGTGCCAGCAGCCTACGGACGGCAGGCACAGATACGCAGTATTTT. Translating it yields CASSLRTAGTDTQYF.

In its sample, this clonotype was seen many times. The rearrangement links TRBV10-3 to TRBJ1-3; TRBD1 aligns across 8 bases. The CDR3 consists of 15 residues. Trimming took 6 bases from V and 4 from J; bases not matched to a gene: 8. Germline assignment: CDR1 ENHRY and CDR2 SYGVKD. The CDR3 DNA reads TGTGCCATCAGCGGGACAGGAACAACGGGAAACACCATATATTTT. Its protein is CAISGTGTTGNTIYF.

This clonotype showed up many times. The V gene is TRBV3-1, the J gene TRBJ2-1, with D possibly being TRBD2 (6 bases). The V end lost 3 bases, the J end lost 0 bases, and 12 bases lay between the germline ends. CDR3 length: 16 amino acids. CDR1 and CDR2 (germline): LGHDT, YNNKEL (reference sequence). The CDR3 loop is CASSQRGGSSYNEQFF. CDR3 DNA: TGTGCCAGCAGCCAGCGGGGTGGATCCTCCTACAATGAGCAGTTCTTC.

This clonotype was seen a few times. The chain is built from TRBV20-1 and TRBJ2-3; D possibly corresponds to TRBD2 (5 bases). Germline V gives CDR1 DFQATT, CDR2 SNEGSKA (reference sequence). The length of the CDR3 is 16 residues. V was cut by 0 bases and J by 4 bases, with 17 bases left in between. The CDR3 here is CSARDFYGEVADTQYF. CDR3 DNA: TGCAGTGCTAGAGATTTTTACGGGGAAGTGGCAGATACGCAGTATTTT.

This clonotype was seen more than once but under ten times. DNA of the CDR3: TGCAGTGCACCCCGGGAAAAGCGGGAGCCTTACGAGCAGTACTTC. The encoded protein is CSAPREKREPYEQYF. The chain joins TRBV20-1 to TRBJ2-7, with 8 bases fitting TRBD2. CDR3 size: 15 residues. Germline V gene sequence: CDR1 DFQATT, CDR2 SNEGSKA (reference sequence). V lost 6 bases and J lost 4; bases outside the gene matches: 14.

The V and J genes are TRBV29-1 and TRBJ2-3; D ambiguous. Germline assignment: CDR1 SQVTM and CDR2 ANQGSEA. This CDR3 comprises 13 residues. Trimming removed 6 bases from V and 4 bases from J, with 14 bases in between. The DNA for the CDR3 is TGCAGCGTCAAAATAAATCGGGCAGATACGCAGTATTTT. Protein product: CSVKINRADTQYF.

This clonotype was seen at least ten times. The chain employs TRBV29-1 and TRBJ2-2; 8 bases are shared with TRBD2. CDR1 and CDR2 from the germline V gene are SQVTM and ANQGSEA. The CDR3 sequence is 15 residues long. The V gene end was trimmed by 7 bases and the J gene end by 3 bases; junction bases not matched to a gene: 10. The CDR3 loop is CSGQRGAGDTGELFF. CDR3 coding DNA: TGCAGCGGACAAAGAGGAGCGGGAGACACCGGGGAGCTGTTTTTT.

Only a few counts were recorded for this clonotype. The rearrangement joins TRBV25-1 to TRBJ1-2; 9 nucleotides agree with TRBD1. V gave up 6 bases and J gave up 2 bases; unmatched junction bases: 19. The CDR3 is 19 residues long. Germline V lookup: CDR1 MGHDK, CDR2 SYGVNS. The CDR3 DNA reads as TGTGCCAGCAGCAGACCCGAGAAAAGAGGGACAGGGAAGAACTATGGCTACACCTTC. Amino acids: CASSRPEKRGTGKNYGYTF.